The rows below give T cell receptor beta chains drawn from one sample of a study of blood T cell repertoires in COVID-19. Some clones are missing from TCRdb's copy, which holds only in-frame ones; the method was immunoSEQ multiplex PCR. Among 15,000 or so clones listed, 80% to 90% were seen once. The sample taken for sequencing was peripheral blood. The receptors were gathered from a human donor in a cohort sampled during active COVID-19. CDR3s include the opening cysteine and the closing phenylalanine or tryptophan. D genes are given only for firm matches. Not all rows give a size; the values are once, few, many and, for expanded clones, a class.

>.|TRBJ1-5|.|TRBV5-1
CASSLEGASNQPQHF
TGCGCCAGCAGCTTGGAAGGGGCTAGCAATCAGCCCCAGCATTTT
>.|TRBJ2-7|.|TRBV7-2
CASSRGRGSYEQYF
TGTGCCAGCAGTCGAGGACGGGGTTCCTACGAGCAGTACTTC
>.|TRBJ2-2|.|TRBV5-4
CASSPAQAGELFF
TGTGCCAGCAGCCCAGCCCAGGCCGGGGAGCTGTTTTTT
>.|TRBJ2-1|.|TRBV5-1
CASSLTNEQFF
TGCGCCAGCAGCCTCACAAATGAGCAGTTCTTC
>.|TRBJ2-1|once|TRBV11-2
CASSLGIGTSYNEQFF
TGTGCCAGCAGCTTGGGAATTGGGACAAGTTACAATGAGCAGTTCTTC
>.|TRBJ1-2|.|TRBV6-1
CASSDWGGRSGYTF
TGTGCCAGCAGTGATTGGGGGGGCCGGTCTGGCTACACCTTC
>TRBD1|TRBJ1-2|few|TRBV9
CASSGLFRGHVGYTF
TGTGCCAGCAGCGGCCTCTTCAGGGGGCACGTTGGCTACACCTTC
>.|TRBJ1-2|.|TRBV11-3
CASSSQGVEGYTF
TGTGCCAGCAGCTCTCAAGGGGTGGAGGGCTACACCTTC
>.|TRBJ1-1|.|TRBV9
CASSVWQENTEAFF
TGTGCCAGCAGCGTTTGGCAAGAGAACACTGAAGCTTTCTTT
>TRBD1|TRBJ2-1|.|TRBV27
CASTRDRGGNEQFF
TGTGCCAGTACTAGGGACAGGGGAGGGAATGAGCAGTTCTTC
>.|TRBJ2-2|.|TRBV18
CASSPPRGPYTGELFF
TGTGCCAGCTCACCACCGCGGGGGCCATACACCGGGGAGCTGTTTTTT
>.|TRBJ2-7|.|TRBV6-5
CASRRDYEQYF
TGTGCCAGCAGGCGAGATTACGAGCAGTACTTC
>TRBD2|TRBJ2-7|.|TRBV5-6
CASSLPRVAGYYEQYF
TGTGCCAGCAGCTTGCCCCGGGTAGCGGGGTACTACGAGCAGTACTTC
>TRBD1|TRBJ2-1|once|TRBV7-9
CASTLGQGTNEQFF
TGTGCCAGCACCCTCGGACAGGGCACCAATGAGCAGTTCTTC
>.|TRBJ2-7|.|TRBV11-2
CASSYHRGYEQYF
TGTGCCAGCAGCTATCACCGGGGATACGAGCAGTACTTC
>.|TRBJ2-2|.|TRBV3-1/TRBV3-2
CASRRRLLGSHTGELFF
TGTGCCAGCAGGCGTAGGCTTCTAGGTAGTCACACCGGGGAGCTGTTTTTT
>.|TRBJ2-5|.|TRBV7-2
CASRYRGTETQYF
TGTGCCAGCAGGTACCGGGGGACAGAGACCCAGTACTTC
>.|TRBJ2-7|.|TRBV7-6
CASSPNTGIEQYF
TGTGCCAGCAGCCCCAACACAGGGATCGAGCAGTACTTC
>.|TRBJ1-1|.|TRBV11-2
CASSLVRGYEAFF
TGTGCCAGCAGCTTAGTTCGCGGATATGAAGCTTTCTTT
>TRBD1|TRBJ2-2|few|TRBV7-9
CASSFWGQGLPGELFF
TGTGCCAGCAGTTTTTGGGGACAGGGCCTCCCCGGGGAGCTGTTTTTT
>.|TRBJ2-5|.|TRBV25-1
CASSGTHTPETQYF
TGTGCCAGCAGTGGAACTCATACTCCGGAGACCCAGTACTTC
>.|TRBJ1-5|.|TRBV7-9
CASSLSGLGTGQPQHF
TGTGCCAGCAGCCTTTCGGGACTAGGGACGGGGCAGCCCCAGCATTTT
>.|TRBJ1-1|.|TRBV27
CASSLRVGGEAFF
TGTGCCAGCAGTTTAAGGGTGGGAGGTGAAGCTTTCTTT
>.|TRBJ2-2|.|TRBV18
CASSPVRGSNIRTGELFF
TGTGCCAGCTCACCGGTTAGAGGGTCGAATATCCGCACCGGGGAGCTGTTTTTT
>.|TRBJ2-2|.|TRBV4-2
CASSQSLNTGELFF
TGTGCCAGCAGCCAATCTCTAAACACCGGGGAGCTGTTTTTT
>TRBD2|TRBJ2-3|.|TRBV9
CASNTGLAGSADTQYF
TGTGCCAGCAACACAGGACTAGCGGGGAGCGCAGATACGCAGTATTTT
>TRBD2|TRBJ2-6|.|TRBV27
CASTSAAGGYGANVLTF
TGTGCCAGCACCTCGGCAGCGGGAGGGTATGGGGCCAACGTCCTGACTTTC
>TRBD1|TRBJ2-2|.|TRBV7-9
CASSRKGQGALSGELFF
TGTGCCAGCAGCCGCAAAGGACAGGGGGCGCTTAGCGGGGAGCTGTTTTTT
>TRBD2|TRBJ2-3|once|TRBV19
CASSIRASGLTDTQYF
TGTGCCAGTAGTATAAGGGCTAGCGGACTCACAGATACGCAGTATTTT
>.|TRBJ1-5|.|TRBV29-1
CSVRDRSNQPQHF
TGCAGCGTGCGGGACCGAAGCAATCAGCCCCAGCATTTT
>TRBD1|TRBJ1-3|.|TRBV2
CASVPQGRLSGNTIYF
TGTGCCAGCGTTCCACAGGGGCGACTCTCTGGAAACACCATATATTTT
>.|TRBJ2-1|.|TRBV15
CATVLAPYNEQFF
TGTGCCACCGTGCTAGCCCCCTACAATGAGCAGTTCTTC
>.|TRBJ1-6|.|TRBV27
CASSPRTDYNSPLHF
TGTGCCAGCAGTCCCCGGACAGACTATAATTCACCCCTCCACTTT
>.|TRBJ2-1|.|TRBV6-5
CASSYTSDREQFF
TGTGCCAGCAGTTACACCTCCGACAGGGAGCAGTTCTTC
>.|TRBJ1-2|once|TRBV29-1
CSVLMDFYGYTF
TGCAGCGTTCTGATGGACTTCTATGGCTACACCTTC
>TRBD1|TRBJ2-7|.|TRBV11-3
CASSTRQGRESYEQYF
TGTGCCAGCAGCACCCGACAGGGACGGGAATCCTACGAGCAGTACTTC
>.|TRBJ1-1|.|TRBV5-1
CASRPYGNTEAFF
TGCGCCAGTCGCCCGTACGGGAACACTGAAGCTTTCTTT
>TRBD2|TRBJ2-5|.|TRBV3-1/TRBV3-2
CASSQPLARGGFETQYF
TGTGCCAGCAGCCAACCGCTAGCTCGCGGGGGGTTTGAGACCCAGTACTTC
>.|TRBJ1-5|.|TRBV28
CASSFPAGAGQHF
TGTGCCAGCAGTTTTCCCGCTGGGGCAGGACAGCATTTT
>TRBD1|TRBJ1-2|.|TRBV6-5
CASSYTFRGLYGYTF
TGTGCCAGCAGTTACACTTTCAGGGGGCTCTATGGCTACACCTTC
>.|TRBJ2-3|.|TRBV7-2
CASSPQTRLGTDTQYF
TGTGCCAGCAGCCCCCAGACTAGACTGGGCACAGATACGCAGTATTTT
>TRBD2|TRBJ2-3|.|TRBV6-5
CASSQISGGIYTQYF
TGTGCCAGCAGCCAAATTAGCGGGGGAATTTATACGCAGTATTTT
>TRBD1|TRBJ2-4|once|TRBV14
CASSQRQGQNIQYF
TGTGCCAGCAGCCAGCGACAGGGTCAAAACATTCAGTACTTC
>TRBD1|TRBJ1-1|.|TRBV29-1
CSVESRTGMNTEAFF
TGCAGCGTTGAAAGCAGGACAGGGATGAACACTGAAGCTTTCTTT
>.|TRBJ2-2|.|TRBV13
CASTLERSGELFF
TGTGCCAGCACCCTTGAGCGCTCCGGGGAGCTGTTTTTT
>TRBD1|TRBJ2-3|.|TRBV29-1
CSVIQNRDRGTDTQYF
TGCAGCGTGATCCAGAACCGGGACAGAGGCACAGATACGCAGTATTTT